These 12 T cell receptor beta chains share one sample of origin, sequenced in a study of Ad26.COV2.S vaccination and SARS-CoV-2 variants. Sequencing used immunoSEQ multiplex PCR; TCRdb keeps in-frame clones, though not all of them. This table holds some 290,000 clones, around 84% found once. Treatment described: 15 to 20 received Ad26.COV2.S at low or high dose, single or two shots; 5 received placebo; per-sample allocation not given. The study sampled participants on day 63 after the first vaccine or placebo injection. Specimen: peripheral blood, collected in a trial of Ad26.COV2.S vaccine versus placebo. The receptors come from a person between 18 and 65 years old who received the Ad26.COV2.S COVID-19 vaccine or a placebo.

In its sample, this clone was seen once. This rearrangement joins TRBV6-5 to TRBJ1-1; 7 nucleotides line up with TRBD1. The CDR3 has 16 residues. CDR1 is MNHEY, CDR2 SVGAGI, per germline. The J segment lost 6 bases and the V segment lost 4 bases, leaving 14 bases of the junction unmatched. The CDR3 protein is CASSSETGFSGAEAFF. CDR3 in DNA: TGTGCCAGCAGTTCCGAGACAGGGTTCTCTGGCGCTGAAGCTTTCTTT.

The chain carries TRBV7-2 and TRBJ2-3, with TRBD2 as a possible D gene (7 bases). This CDR3 region has 16 residues. Trimming pared 5 bases from V and 0 bases from J, leaving 15 bases between. Germline values: CDR1 SGHTA, CDR2 FQGNSA. CDR3 sequence: CASSPNGGRSTDTQYF. The CDR3, as DNA: TGTGCCAGCAGCCCGAACGGGGGGCGGAGCACAGATACGCAGTATTTT.

The V call is TRBV19, the J call TRBJ1-2; D unclear. Germline V gives CDR1 LNHDA, CDR2 SQIVND (reference sequence). The CDR3 is 14 residues long. Deletions cut 3 bases from V and 6 bases from J, with 14 bases between. This chain's CDR3 is CASSMLVLGDGYTF. CDR3 in DNA: TGTGCCAGTAGTATGTTAGTCCTCGGCGATGGCTACACCTTC.

The chain recombines TRBV14 with TRBJ1-3; no clear D. Germline assignment: CDR1 SGHDN and CDR2 FVKESK. The CDR3 has 14 residues. Trimming left V 4 bases short and J 0 bases short, with 7 bases between. CDR3 loop: CASSPGYSGNTIYF. The CDR3 DNA follows: TGTGCCAGCAGCCCTGGTTACTCTGGAAACACCATATATTTT.

The chain employs TRBV2 and TRBJ1-2, with D unresolved. Trimming removed 5 bases from V and 3 bases from J, with 10 bases in between. Germline assignment: CDR1 SNHLY and CDR2 FYNNEI. This CDR3 has 13 amino acids. This CDR3 reads CASSTGGDYGYTF. The CDR3 coding sequence is TGTGCCAGCAGTACCGGTGGAGACTATGGCTACACCTTC.

The chain is built from TRBV14 and TRBJ2-5, with D unresolved. The CDR3 contains 12 residues. Trimming removed 3 bases at V and 4 bases at J, with 6 bases between. Looked up from germline, CDR1 is SGHDN and CDR2 is FVKESK. The CDR3 DNA reads TGTGCCAGCAGCCAGGGTCTAGAGACCCAGTACTTC. Amino acids: CASSQGLETQYF.

The table lists this clone with a count of one. V and J are TRBV13 and TRBJ2-7; 8 positions agree with TRBD1. Per germline, CDR1 PRHDT and CDR2 FYEKMQ (reference sequence). The CDR3 runs to 15 residues. Germline trimming cut 5 bases from V and 3 bases from J; bases unmatched to any gene: 9. The CDR3 DNA follows: TGTGCCAGCAGCCCCCCGAGCAGGGGGCACTACGAGCAGTACTTC. Protein: CASSPPSRGHYEQYF.

The chain couples TRBV9 to TRBJ2-2; D may be TRBD1 (6 bases). The CDR3 contains 15 residues. Trimming pared 4 bases from V and 2 bases from J, leaving 12 bases between. The germline V gene has CDR1 SGDLS and CDR2 YYNGEE. As DNA, the CDR3 is TGTGCCAGCAGCACTCAGACAGGAAACACCGGGGAGCTGTTTTTT. Its protein is CASSTQTGNTGELFF.

This chain uses TRBV9 with TRBJ2-7, with D possibly TRBD1 on 5 matching bases. Germline CDR1 SGDLS, CDR2 YYNGEE. With 0 bases removed from V and 1 base from J, the gap between germline ends came to 11 bases. The CDR3 is made up of 15 amino acids. CDR3 sequence (DNA): TGTGCCAGCAGCGTAGATCCAGGGCTATCCTACGAGCAGTACTTC. Protein sequence: CASSVDPGLSYEQYF.

This clone came up once. Distinct nucleotide sequences in the sample also encode this CDR3. The chain couples TRBV5-1 to TRBJ2-5, with TRBD1 identical over 7 bases. The CDR3 covers 14 residues. After removal of 3 bases from V and 4 bases from J, the junction contained 6 bases not matched to a gene. The V gene's germline CDR1 is SGHRS and CDR2 YFSETQ. The CDR3 loop is CASSSSGGGETQYF. In DNA form, the CDR3 reads TGCGCCAGCAGCTCCTCAGGGGGTGGAGAGACCCAGTACTTC.

V and J are TRBV7-9 and TRBJ2-3; 7 bases map to TRBD1. The CDR3 has 16 residues. J was trimmed by 0 bases and V by 1 base; bases with no gene match: 4. CDR1 SEHNR and CDR2 FQNEAQ come from the germline V gene (reference sequence). CDR3 coding DNA: TGTGCCAGCAGCTTAGAAGGGGGCCCGAGCACAGATACGCAGTATTTT. Translation: CASSLEGGPSTDTQYF.

The count of this clone is one. The chain recombines TRBV2 with TRBJ2-1, with TRBD1 matching 9 bases. Germline trimming cut 7 bases from V and 6 bases from J; bases unmatched to any gene: 10. Germline assignment: CDR1 SNHLY and CDR2 FYNNEI. The CDR3 covers 15 residues. The CDR3 spells CASISGTGYGNEQFF. Here the CDR3 DNA reads TGTGCCAGCATCTCGGGGACAGGGTACGGCAATGAGCAGTTCTTC. The complete variable domain, with remaining parts taken from reference TRBV2 and TRBJ2-1, reads EPEVTQTPSHQVTQMGQEVILRCVPISNHLYFYWYRQILGQKVEFLVSFYNNEISEKSEIFDDQFSVERPDGSNFTLKIRSTKLEDSAMYFCASISGTGYGNEQFFGPGTRLTVL.